The clone carrying this T cell receptor beta chain was counted a few times. The source of the sample is a study of blood T cell repertoires in COVID-19. Clones were read by immunoSEQ multiplex PCR, and TCRdb kept only the in-frame ones, dropping some. The sample records approximately 97,000 clones, 84% being singletons. CDR3 size: 17 residues. V lost 0 bases to trimming and J lost 0 bases; unmatched junction nucleotides: 6. Germline-derived CDR1 and CDR2 are LGHNA and YNFKEQ. The receptor was isolated from a man aged 40-50 years with active or convalescent COVID-19. Sequenced: peripheral blood. This rearrangement joins TRBV4-2 to TRBJ1-1; 8 bases fit TRBD1. The CDR3 coding sequence is TGTGCCAGCAGCCAAGAGGGGAGGACAGGGATGAACACTGAAGCTTTCTTT. Translation gives CASSQEGRTGMNTEAFF.